Listed below are T cell receptor beta chains from one sample, sequenced in a study of identical twins. From the 5' RACE reads, TCRdb called clonotypes with MiXCR, one entry per CDR3 protein. The profile shows under 900,000 distinct CDR3 sequences, roughly an eighth of them singletons. These data were likewise used in another study, on yellow fever vaccine responses in identical twins.

Sequenced material: PBMCs. All receptors come from a woman between 18 and 29 years old in good health. Both conserved end residues are part of each CDR3. Fields, in order: clone size, V gene, D gene, J gene, CDR3 protein, CDR3 DNA. D genes are given only for firm matches. Where a row states a size, it is once, few, many or the class of an expanded clone; other rows omit it.

>-|TRBV2|-|TRBJ2-1
CASSEWQGLNEQFF
TGTGCCAGCAGTGAATGGCAGGGTCTGAATGAGCAGTTCTTC
>-|TRBV6-6|-|TRBJ1-5
CASSYLNQPQHF
TGTGCCAGCAGTTACCTAAATCAGCCCCAGCATTTT
>-|TRBV6-1|-|TRBJ1-2
CASSGTVGTNYGYTF
TGTGCCAGCAGTGGGACAGTTGGAACCAACTATGGCTACACCTTC
>-|TRBV6-1|-|TRBJ2-5
CASIGQLQETQYF
TGTGCCAGCATTGGGCAGCTCCAAGAGACCCAGTACTTC
>few|TRBV5-6|TRBD2|TRBJ2-7
CASSLEFGTSGTPYEQYF
TGTGCCAGCAGCTTGGAATTCGGGACTAGCGGGACTCCCTACGAGCAGTACTTC
>few|TRBV29-1|-|TRBJ2-7
CSARGPGPYEQYF
TGCAGCGCTCGAGGTCCCGGTCCCTACGAGCAGTACTTC
>-|TRBV10-2|TRBD2|TRBJ2-1
CASTWRWREGLGEQFF
TGCGCCAGCACTTGGAGATGGCGGGAGGGCCTTGGTGAGCAGTTCTTC
>many|TRBV9|TRBD2|TRBJ2-1
CASSVGFVTSGGSYNEQFF
TGTGCCAGCAGCGTAGGTTTTGTGACTAGCGGGGGTTCCTACAATGAGCAGTTCTTC
>few|TRBV6-2/TRBV6-3|-|TRBJ1-2
CASSYYPTTNYGYTF
TGTGCCAGCAGTTACTATCCGACAACTAACTATGGCTACACCTTC
>-|TRBV10-3|TRBD1|TRBJ2-7
CAISETPGQSEQYF
TGTGCCATCAGTGAGACACCGGGACAGTCCGAGCAGTACTTC
>few|TRBV27|TRBD1|TRBJ2-7
CASSRGQGGVSYEQYF
TGTGCCAGCAGCCGGGGACAGGGTGGAGTATCCTACGAGCAGTACTTC
>few|TRBV7-6|TRBD2|TRBJ2-1
CASSLEGSGRGSYNEQFF
TGTGCCAGCAGCTTAGAGGGTAGCGGGAGAGGATCCTACAATGAGCAGTTCTTC
>many|TRBV20-1|TRBD2|TRBJ2-1
CSATPGLANNEQFF
TGCAGTGCAACTCCGGGACTAGCCAACAATGAGCAGTTCTTC
>-|TRBV20-1|TRBD2|TRBJ2-2
CSARDISGGTNTGELFF
TGCAGTGCTAGAGATATCTCGGGGGGAACGAACACCGGGGAGCTGTTTTTT
>-|TRBV15|-|TRBJ2-2
CATSRDLGAPNTGELFF
TGTGCCACCAGCAGAGATCTGGGGGCGCCAAACACCGGGGAGCTGTTTTTT
>-|TRBV20-1|-|TRBJ2-2
CSAPDLDHFTGELFF
TGCAGTGCTCCGGACCTTGACCACTTTACCGGGGAGCTGTTTTTT
>-|TRBV3-1|-|TRBJ2-1
CASSRFEGSVYNEQFF
TGTGCCAGCAGCCGCTTCGAGGGCAGCGTCTACAATGAGCAGTTCTTC
>few|TRBV6-5|-|TRBJ2-7
CASSYSVGNYEQYF
TGTGCCAGCAGTTACTCGGTTGGCAACTACGAGCAGTACTTC
>-|TRBV2|-|TRBJ1-4
CASSEGGTLTNEKLFF
TGTGCCAGCAGTGAAGGAGGGACTCTAACTAATGAAAAACTGTTTTTT
>-|TRBV20-1|TRBD2|TRBJ2-1
CSARERREGFSYNEQFF
TGCAGTGCTAGAGAACGGCGGGAGGGGTTCTCCTACAATGAGCAGTTCTTC
>-|TRBV27|TRBD1|TRBJ2-7
CASSSEQGASSEQYF
TGTGCCAGCAGCTCAGAACAGGGGGCGTCCTCCGAGCAGTACTTC
>few|TRBV6-1|TRBD1|TRBJ2-2
CASTPDRGAGGELFF
TGTGCCAGCACCCCGGACAGGGGTGCTGGCGGGGAGCTGTTTTTT
>few|TRBV20-1|-|TRBJ2-3
CSARRPGVGTDTQYF
TGCAGTGCTAGAAGACCGGGAGTGGGGACAGATACGCAGTATTTT
>few|TRBV25-1|-|TRBJ2-3
CASSVLADPQYF
TGTGCCAGCAGTGTTTTAGCGGACCCGCAGTATTTT
>few|TRBV12-3/TRBV12-4|TRBD2|TRBJ2-1
CASTDSGKGEQFF
TGTGCCAGCACCGATAGCGGGAAAGGTGAGCAGTTCTTC
>-|TRBV4-1|TRBD1|TRBJ1-1
CASSRGGVGQGDKYTEAFF
TGCGCCAGCAGCCGAGGTGGGGTGGGACAGGGGGATAAGTACACTGAAGCTTTCTTT
>few|TRBV7-6|-|TRBJ2-5
CASSGGTAQETQYF
TGTGCCAGCAGCGGAGGGACAGCACAAGAGACCCAGTACTTC
>-|TRBV7-9|TRBD1|TRBJ1-4
CASSSATGVEKLFF
TGTGCCAGCAGCTCGGCGACAGGGGTTGAAAAACTGTTTTTT
>many|TRBV2|TRBD1|TRBJ2-3
CASSLDRGQTDTQYF
TGTGCCAGCAGCCTCGACAGGGGGCAGACAGATACGCAGTATTTT
>-|TRBV2|-|TRBJ1-5
CASTPDGRNQPQHF
TGTGCCAGCACGCCGGACGGCCGAAATCAGCCCCAGCATTTT
>-|TRBV20-1|TRBD1|TRBJ1-2
CSASLGTAYGYTF
TGCAGTGCTAGTCTGGGGACAGCCTATGGCTACACCTTC
>few|TRBV7-3|-|TRBJ1-1
CASSLSAYDGFPRARGTEAFF
TGTGCCAGCAGCTTAAGTGCGTATGATGGGTTTCCCCGAGCGAGGGGCACTGAAGCTTTCTTT
>-|TRBV14|TRBD2|TRBJ2-5
CASSQEEEETSGQETQYF
TGTGCCAGCAGCCAAGAAGAAGAGGAGACTAGCGGCCAAGAGACCCAGTACTTC
>-|TRBV20-1|-|TRBJ2-2
CSARDQRNTGELFF
TGCAGTGCTAGAGATCAAAGGAACACCGGGGAGCTGTTTTTT
>-|TRBV6-1|TRBD1|TRBJ1-2
CASSSDIISTGHYGYTF
TGTGCCAGCAGCTCTGACATTATATCGACAGGGCACTATGGCTACACCTTC
>few|TRBV25-1|-|TRBJ2-3
CASRGGALTDTQYF
TGTGCCAGCAGGGGGGGGGCCCTCACAGATACGCAGTATTTT
>-|TRBV28|-|TRBJ2-7
CASSGVEGQYF
TGTGCCAGCAGCGGGGTTGAGGGGCAGTACTTC